This TCR beta chain was observed in a study of blood T cell repertoires in COVID-19. The wider study: The samples span acute and convalescent COVID-19 from the United States, Italy and Spain.

Methods used by the authors: Amplification from reference gene primers served as the basis for estimated nucleated cell counts. Profiling relied on immunoSEQ multiplex PCR, and the TCRdb table lists in-frame clones only, not all of them. For V, J and clone size, that table is used; D and trimming come from the DNA. The data show some 290,000 clones, roughly nine tenths seen once. Germline values: CDR1 SGHTA, CDR2 FQGNSA. V was cut by 5 bases and J by 2 bases, with 14 bases left in between. The CDR3 consists of 15 residues. Sequenced input: PBMCs or T cells enriched from blood (not recorded which). The clonotype comes from a woman in her 30s who had been exposed to COVID-19. The chain carries TRBV7-2 and TRBJ2-3; D uncertain. Here the CDR3 DNA reads TGTGCCAGCAGCAAAGCCTCATTATACACAGATACGCAGTATTTT. Encoded protein: CASSKASLYTDTQYF.